This T cell receptor beta chain is from a study of CD8 T cells in Susac syndrome (dated by TCRdb to about 2019). With respect to the entire study: Repertoire sequencing was used to test whether CD8+ T cell activation and differentiation in Susac syndrome was antigen driven. On the study overall, not on this receptor specifically: The TCR sequencing and HLA analysis was acknowledged to have included a relatively small number of individuals.

RNA was extracted with the RNeasy kit and 0.5 to 1 ug was reverse transcribed using random hexamers. TCR beta CDR3 regions were amplified with the immunoSEQ multiplex PCR assay covering 54 Vbeta and 13 Jbeta segments. To correct PCR amplification bias, a synthetic template baseline was used for both primer optimization and computational correction. Regarding the original processing steps: Only productive sequences were kept, with reads annotated to V, D and J genes according to IMGT and analyzed in immunoSEQ Analyzer. To calculate clonality, Shannon entropy was normalized by log2 of the number of productive unique sequences and then subtracted from one. Public and private clones were assessed among the 100 most prevalent clones of each patient and control. A clone was defined as Susac-specific if it was absent from the healthy and MS cohorts, from 1052 published viral clones and from other ImmuneACCESS disease sequences. TCRdb trimmed public reads at Q25 via fastp, called clones via MiXCR and kept in-frame beta chains. CDR3 protein duplicates are merged, each entry listing the most common genes and DNA. These V and J calls rely on TCRdb rather than the paper's analysis. This sample is represented by about 190,000 distinct CDR3 sequences; about 93% of them were singletons. The ten largest account for about 0.1% of the sample.

Peripheral blood CD8+ and CD4+ T cells from healthy donors, Susac syndrome patients and multiple sclerosis patients were profiled by high-throughput TCR beta sequencing. The healthy donors served as controls matched for age and sex. Bulk CD8+ and CD4+ T cells were purified by magnetic negative isolation, whereas CD8+ TEMRA cells were enriched by FACS. Blood was collected in EDTA tubes and processed within 24 hours, with PBMCs isolated through density gradient centrifugation. PBMCs intended for TCR sequencing were cryopreserved in liquid nitrogen and were subsequently thawed in a 37 degrees C water bath. A purity of at least 90% was achieved for sorted or isolated CD4+, CD8+ and CD8+ TEMRA cells. In regard to this clonotype: This receptor's antigen is unknown. Within one base of it there is no much larger clone, and no base qualities were kept.

For CDR1 and CDR2, the germline V gene lists SGDLS and YYNGEE. V lost 1 base and J lost 5 bases; the stretch between them is 15 bases long. Measured from the cysteine to the phenylalanine, the CDR3 is 16 residues long. The kept DNA is CDR3 alone, 48 bases in frame from the first base. The chain employs TRBV9 and TRBJ2-2; a weak D assignment points to TRBD2 (6 bases agree). Sequencing was performed on CD4+ T cells from PBMCs. The receptor comes from a human donor in good health. The CDR3 protein is CASSVTLAEGTGELFF. In nucleotides, the sequence is TGTGCCAGCAGCGTAACACTAGCCGAAGGGACCGGGGAGCTGTTTTTT.